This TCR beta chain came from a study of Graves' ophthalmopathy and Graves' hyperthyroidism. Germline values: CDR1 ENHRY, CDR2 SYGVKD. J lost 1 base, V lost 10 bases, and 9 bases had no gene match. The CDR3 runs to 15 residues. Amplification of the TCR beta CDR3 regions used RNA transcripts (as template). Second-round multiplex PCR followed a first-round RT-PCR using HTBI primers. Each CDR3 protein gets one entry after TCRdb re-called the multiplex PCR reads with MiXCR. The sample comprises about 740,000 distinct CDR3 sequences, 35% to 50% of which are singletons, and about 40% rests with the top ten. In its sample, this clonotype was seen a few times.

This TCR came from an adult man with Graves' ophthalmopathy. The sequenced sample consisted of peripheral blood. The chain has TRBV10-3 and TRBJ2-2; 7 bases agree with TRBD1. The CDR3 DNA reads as TGTGCCAGCAGGAATCGACAGGGGAACACCGGGGAGCTGTTTTTT. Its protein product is CASRNRQGNTGELFF.